This T cell receptor (beta chain) is from a study of T cell repertoires in cytomegalovirus infection. TCRdb itself ran the reads through MiXCR, one entry per CDR3 protein. The sample has 200,000 to 250,000 distinct CDR3 sequences; 10% to 15% are singletons. Many counts were recorded for this clonotype. The V gene end was trimmed by 5 bases and the J gene end by 0 bases; junction bases not matched to a gene: 15. Germline CDR1 is SEHNR and CDR2 is FQNEAQ (reference sequence). The CDR3 loop spans 19 amino acids. The source material was PBMCs. This chain joins TRBV7-9 and TRBJ1-1, with 10 bases matching TRBD1. The receptor was derived from a human donor in good health (CMV status not recorded). Some clones in this sample may be carry-over from other donors' samples. For the CDR3, the DNA is TGTGCCAGCAGCCAAAAGAGCGGGACAGGGGTCCTCATGAACACTGAAGCTTTCTTT. This encodes CASSQKSGTGVLMNTEAFF.